This T cell receptor beta chain came from a study of tumor-infiltrating lymphocytes in primary liver carcinoma. Study context: The tumors, T1-T3 N0M0 lesions, were 4.2 to 10 cm across. Study results and caveats: Tumor-adjacent and tumor-blood pairs shared a smaller degree of overlap than tumor region pairs. Significantly larger top-250-clone fractions were found in tumors than in blood (p = 0.039).

Priming with a constant-region primer yielded TCR beta cDNA from about 500 ng total RNA. Library construction for TCR beta comprised three nested multiplex PCR rounds performed with slightly modified ARM-PCR. Investigators reported that the first two PCR rounds, at approximately 11 cycles each, used TRBV1-TRBV30 forward primers with a C-beta reverse primer. TCRdb recomputed calls from the multiplex PCR reads with MiXCR, one row per CDR3 protein. This sample yields about 100,000 distinct CDR3 sequences, of which about 62% are seen a single time; around 12% belongs to the top ten. As for this clonotype: Its antigen is unknown. The junction does not match germline at one end; this may be a read error.

CDR1 and CDR2 (germline): MNHEY, SVGEGT. The CDR3 has 14 amino acids. From unsorted bulk tissue weighing roughly 18-31 mg, DNA and RNA were co-extracted. Surgery removed the patients' primary liver carcinoma. The clonotype originates from a woman aged 60-70 years with primary liver carcinoma and hepatitis B virus infection. Sequenced input: liver tumor tissue from sampling region 2. The subset denotes: tumor region T2, inferior pole. V gene TRBV6-2 or TRBV6-3 combines with J gene TRBJ2-3; D may be TRBD1 or TRBD2 (5 bases each). The CDR3 region has the DNA TGTGACAGCACTGGGACCATTAACACAGATATGCAGTATTTT. Translating gives CDSTGTINTDMQYF.